The source of this T cell receptor beta chain is a study of control samples from healthy donors and cancer patients. There are 15 residues in the CDR3. The V gene end was trimmed by 4 bases and the J gene end by 4 bases; junction bases not matched to a gene: 9. The V gene's germline CDR1 is SEHNR and CDR2 FQNEAQ (reference sequence). This clone was detected only once. This table comes from immunoSEQ multiplex PCR, and its TCRdb copy is limited to in-frame clones, with some not included. Of around 30,000 clones listed, roughly 94% are singletons. This TCR was recovered from a man in his 60s in good health. The V call is TRBV7-9, the J call TRBJ1-2; 7 bases map to TRBD1. The sequenced sample was blood. CDR3 sequence: CASSYGTAGIYGYTF. CDR3 coding DNA: TGTGCCAGCAGCTACGGGACAGCCGGAATCTATGGCTACACCTTC.